Sequencing of this TCR beta chain was carried out in a study of Graves' ophthalmopathy and Graves' hyperthyroidism. Findings and caveats of the study: Also, most clonotypes expanded in the thyroid above 0.001 frequency appeared in blood.

The sample holds a few counts of this clonotype. As yet, its antigen is unknown. Trimming took off 5 bases at V and 4 bases at J, with 17 bases between the two ends. CDR3 size: 15 residues. RNA transcripts yielded amplified TCR beta CDR3 regions. First-round RT-PCR employed HTBI primers, with a second-round multiplex PCR after it. TCRdb re-analysed the multiplex PCR reads in MiXCR, keeping a single row per CDR3 protein. The sample contains 900,000 to 1,200,000 distinct CDR3 sequences, less than 45% of which appear only once. The sequence was collected from an adult man with Graves' hyperthyroidism. The chain is built from TRBV12-3 or TRBV12-4 and TRBJ1-1; tentatively, D is TRBD1 (6 bases). The sequencing input was peripheral blood or thyroid tissue (not recorded which). CDR3 amino acids: CASSPPRGLGTEAFF. DNA for the CDR3: TGTGCCAGCAGTCCCCCGCGGGGGCTTGGCACTGAAGCTTTCTTT.